This T cell receptor beta chain was retrieved from a study of T cell responses to AZD1222 COVID-19 vaccine. Overall study findings and caveats: Spike-spanning, vaccine-associated CD4 TCRs were dominant at 160-218 and 743-854. Sampled repertoires all dated from after the peak T cell response. Seropositive at baseline were only 5 or 6 AZD1222 recipients.

Comments on this clone: Its antigen is still unknown.

From germline, CDR1 is SGHRS and CDR2 YFSETQ. The CDR3 runs 13 residues. Trimming cost V 5 bases and J 6 bases, with 15 bases left between them. Measured with immunoSEQ multiplex PCR; TCRdb has only the in-frame clones, and not every one. The table includes around 83,000 clones, over 75% detected once. Combined were second doses at about 4 or about 12 weeks. This TCR was sampled from an adult who received the AZD1222 COVID-19 vaccine. This specimen was peripheral blood, taken 28 days after the second AZD1222 dose. This rearrangement joins TRBV5-1 to TRBJ2-7; D unresolved. The CDR3 DNA sequence: TGCGCCAGCAGGGGTGATAGTGTAGGCGAGCAGTACTTC. It yields the protein CASRGDSVGEQYF. Complete variable domain (other parts from reference TRBV5-1 and TRBJ2-7): KAGVTQTPRYLIKTRGQQVTLSCSPISGHRSVSWYQQTPGQGLQFLFEYFSETQRNKGNFPGRFSGRQFSNSRSEMNVSTLELGDSALYLCASRGDSVGEQYFGPGTRLTVT.